This T cell receptor (beta chain) came from a study of blood T cell repertoires in COVID-19. Study-level background: The United States, Italy and Spain provided the acute and convalescent COVID-19 samples. From T cells, B-cell-depleted T cells, or PBMCs came the material, which was cDNA or gDNA.

Germline V gives CDR1 SQVTM, CDR2 ANQGSEA. Trimming took 7 bases from V and 4 from J, leaving 25 bases between them. This CDR3 comprises 16 residues. In the original workflow: Cell counts per sample came from amplifying reference gene primers. Sequencing was performed with immunoSEQ multiplex PCR; in TCRdb, only in-frame clones are kept and a portion is missing. The D gene and trimming were derived from the DNA, and the V and J assignments and clone size from that table. The repertoire consists of 60,000 to 90,000 clones, with around 83% occurring once and the leading ten covering about a fifth. V usage is TRBV29-1 and J usage is TRBJ1-2; D is unresolved. The sample comprised peripheral blood. The TCR originated in a woman between 45 and 60 years old with acute or convalescent COVID-19. CDR3 nucleotide sequence: TGCAGCGACTCAAGTGCCGACGATCGGAGTGGCTATGGCTACACCTTC. Its translation is CSDSSADDRSGYGYTF.